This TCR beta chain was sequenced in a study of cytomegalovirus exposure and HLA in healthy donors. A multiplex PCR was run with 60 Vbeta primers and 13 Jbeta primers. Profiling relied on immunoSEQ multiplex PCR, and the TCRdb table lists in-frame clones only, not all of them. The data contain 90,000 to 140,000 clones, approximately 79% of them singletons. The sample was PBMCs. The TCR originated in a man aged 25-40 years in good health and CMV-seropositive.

This chain's CDR3 is CASSSKGNGQTYEQYF. Here the CDR3 DNA reads TGTGCCAGCAGCTCAAAGGGGAATGGACAGACCTACGAGCAGTACTTC. The rearrangement uses TRBV7-9 and TRBJ2-5; weak D call: TRBD1 (6 bases). The J call is doubtful: the DNA matches TRBJ2-7 better. CDR3 length: 16 residues. CDR1 is SEHNR and CDR2 is FQNEAQ in the germline V gene (reference sequence).